This T cell receptor (beta chain) was captured by sequencing in a study of CD8+ T cells in alopecia areata. Specified treatment: oral pan-JAK inhibitor, 5-10 mg twice daily. Alopecia areata patients had lesional scalp punch biopsies and peripheral blood taken from them. PBMCs, the starting material, were the source of sorted CD4+ and CD8+ T cells. As to this clone: Its antigen is currently unknown.

Reverse transcription of extracted RNA yielded cDNA, which provided the sequencing template. Sequencing was performed with immunoSEQ multiplex PCR; in TCRdb, only in-frame clones are kept and a portion is missing. The profile shows under 200,000 clones, around 60% of them singletons. Overall study findings and caveats: One nonresponder leaves baseline CD8+ expansion's link to response uncertain. Clonality was higher in lesional than normal scalp, especially in alopecia totalis/universalis.

This receptor was taken from a human donor with alopecia areata. The source material was CD4+ T cells sorted from blood, sampled at week 24, from a patient treated with tofacitinib.

CDR3 protein: CAWAGQENSPLHF. The CDR3 nucleotides are TGTGCCTGGGCCGGACAGGAGAATTCACCCCTCCACTTT. This chain uses TRBV30 with TRBJ1-6; 7 nucleotides match TRBD1. The V gene's germline CDR1 is GTSNPN and CDR2 SVGIG (reference sequence). The CDR3 spans 13 residues. With 5 bases clipped from V and 7 bases from J, the junction kept 5 bases outside the gene matches.